The entry below gives a single T cell receptor beta chain sequence along with its context. This clonotype has ten or more counts. Its cognate antigen has yet to be identified. No much larger clonotype is one base removed from it; base qualities were not supplied. The CDR3 measures 15 amino acids from cysteine to phenylalanine. The read is trimmed to its CDR3 DNA, 45 bases read in frame from base 1. For this chain, trimming is 5 bases at the V end and 5 bases at the J end, and the number of junction bases without a gene match is 10. Based on the germline V gene, the CDR1 and CDR2 sequences are SGHTA and FQGNSA. The data belong to a study of T cell repertoires in cytomegalovirus infection (dated by TCRdb to the late 2010s). Background for the entire study: Because public TCR beta signatures pointed to carriage of CMV infection together with the matching HLA type, the HLA type of each donor mattered for the analysis.

Sequencing took place on an Illumina HiSeq 1500. TCRdb reran the public reads through fastp at Q25 and MiXCR, keeping productive beta chains. Each CDR3 protein appears once, grouped with its most common genes and DNA. This sample holds about 310,000 distinct CDR3 sequences; about 17% were observed only once. The ten largest account for more than 10% of the sample. Broader findings and caveats from the paper: Carriers of CMV infection plus the relevant HLA type were discriminated by the cumulative frequency of public TCR beta family members in the study cohort and in an independent 352-donor cohort. In the ex vivo response, HLA-C-restricted CMV-specific TCR beta clonotypes were dominant, and in two of eight donors the single most frequent clonotype came from this HLA-C-restricted group.

The chain links TRBV7-2 with TRBJ2-7; 9 nucleotides in the junction match TRBD2. The sample taken for sequencing was PBMCs. This sequence was found in a human donor in good health (CMV status not recorded). Some clones in this sample may be carry-over from other donors' samples. This receptor has the CDR3 CASSLGLAGFDEQYF. The nucleotides read TGTGCCAGCAGCCTTGGGCTAGCGGGGTTTGACGAGCAGTACTTC.